This T cell receptor beta chain was captured by sequencing in a study of cytomegalovirus exposure and HLA in healthy donors. Whole-study results and caveats: On later analysis, the bulk of CMV-associated TCR beta chains appeared to be HLA-restricted. A later analysis reportedly found fewer N-insertions in an Asian-associated ancestry cluster than the roughly 670-donor mean. The sole available immune exposure information was CMV serostatus.

Germline CDR1 and CDR2: SGHKS and YYEKEE (reference sequence). This CDR3 comprises 14 residues. The V and J ends lost 5 bases and 8 bases respectively, with 19 bases between them. The PCR employed 60 Vbeta primers together with 13 Jbeta primers. TCRdb's copy holds only in-frame clones and misses some; the assay was immunoSEQ multiplex PCR. The repertoire consists of 100,000 or so clones, with around three quarters occurring once and the leading ten covering more than 2%. Of note for this clone: The antigen is undetermined.

J is TRBJ1-2 and V is TRBV5-5; D is possibly TRBD1 (5 bases). The clonotype was recovered from a man over 45 in good health and CMV-seropositive. Sequencing was done on a sample of PBMCs. The CDR3 coding sequence is TGTGCCAGCAGGCCGGGACTCCGCTATCAAGGCTACACCTTC. This encodes CASRPGLRYQGYTF.